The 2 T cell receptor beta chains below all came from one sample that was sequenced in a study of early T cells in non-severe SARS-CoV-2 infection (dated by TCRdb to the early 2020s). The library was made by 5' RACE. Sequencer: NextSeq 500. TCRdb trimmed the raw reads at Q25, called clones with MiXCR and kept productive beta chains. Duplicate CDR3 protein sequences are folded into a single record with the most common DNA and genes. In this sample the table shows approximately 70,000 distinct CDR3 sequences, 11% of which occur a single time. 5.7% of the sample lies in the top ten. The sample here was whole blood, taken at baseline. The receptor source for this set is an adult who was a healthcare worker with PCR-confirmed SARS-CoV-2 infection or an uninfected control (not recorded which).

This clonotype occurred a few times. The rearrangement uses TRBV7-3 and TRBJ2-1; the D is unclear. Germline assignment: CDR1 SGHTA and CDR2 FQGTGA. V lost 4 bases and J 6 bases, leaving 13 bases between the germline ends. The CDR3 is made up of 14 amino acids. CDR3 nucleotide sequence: TGTGCCAGCAGCTCGACCCCGCGTGGCAATGAGCAGTTCTTC. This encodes CASSSTPRGNEQFF.

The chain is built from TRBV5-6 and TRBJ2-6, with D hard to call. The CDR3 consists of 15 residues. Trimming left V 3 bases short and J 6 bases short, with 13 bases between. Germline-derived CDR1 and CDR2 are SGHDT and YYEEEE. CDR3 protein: CASSSFWLAANVLTF. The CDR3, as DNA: TGTGCCAGCAGCTCGTTCTGGTTAGCGGCCAACGTCCTGACTTTC.